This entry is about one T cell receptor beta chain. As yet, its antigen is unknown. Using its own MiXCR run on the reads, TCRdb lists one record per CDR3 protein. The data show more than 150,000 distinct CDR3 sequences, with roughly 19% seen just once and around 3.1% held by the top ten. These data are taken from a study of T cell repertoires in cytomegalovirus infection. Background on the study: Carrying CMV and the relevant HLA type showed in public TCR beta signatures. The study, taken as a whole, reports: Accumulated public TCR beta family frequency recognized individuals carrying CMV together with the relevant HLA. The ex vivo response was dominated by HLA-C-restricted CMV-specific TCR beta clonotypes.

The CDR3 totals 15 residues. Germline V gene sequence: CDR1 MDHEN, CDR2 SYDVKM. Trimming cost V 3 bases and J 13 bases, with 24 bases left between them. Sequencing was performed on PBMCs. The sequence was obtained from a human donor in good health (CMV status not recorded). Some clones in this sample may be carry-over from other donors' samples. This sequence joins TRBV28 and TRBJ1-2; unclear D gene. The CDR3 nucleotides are TGTGCCAGCAGTTTCCCCAACGTGCTAGGAGGACGATTCACCTTC. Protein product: CASSFPNVLGGRFTF.